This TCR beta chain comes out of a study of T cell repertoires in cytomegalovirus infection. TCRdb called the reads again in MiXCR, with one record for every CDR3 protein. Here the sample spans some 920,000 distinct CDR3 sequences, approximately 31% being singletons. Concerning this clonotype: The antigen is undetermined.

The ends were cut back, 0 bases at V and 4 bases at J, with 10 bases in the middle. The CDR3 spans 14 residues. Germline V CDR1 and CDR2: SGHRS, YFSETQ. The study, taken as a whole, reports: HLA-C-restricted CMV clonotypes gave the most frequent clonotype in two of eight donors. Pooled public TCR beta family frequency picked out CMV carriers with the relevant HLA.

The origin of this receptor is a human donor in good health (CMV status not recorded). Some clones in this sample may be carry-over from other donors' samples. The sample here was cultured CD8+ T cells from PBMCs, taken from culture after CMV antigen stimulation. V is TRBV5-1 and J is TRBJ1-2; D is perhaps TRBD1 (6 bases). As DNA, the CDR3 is TGCGCCAGCAGCTTGGGGGACATGCCCTATGGCTACACCTTC. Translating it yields CASSLGDMPYGYTF.